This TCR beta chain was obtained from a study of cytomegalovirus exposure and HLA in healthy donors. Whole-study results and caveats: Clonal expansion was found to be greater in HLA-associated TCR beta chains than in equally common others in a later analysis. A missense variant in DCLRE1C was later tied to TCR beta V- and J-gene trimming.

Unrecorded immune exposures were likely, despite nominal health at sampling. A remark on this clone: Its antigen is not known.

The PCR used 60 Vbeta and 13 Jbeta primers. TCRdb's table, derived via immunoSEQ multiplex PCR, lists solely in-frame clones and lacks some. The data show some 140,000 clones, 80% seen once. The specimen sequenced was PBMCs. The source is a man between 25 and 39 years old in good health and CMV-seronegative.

In DNA, the CDR3 is TGTGCCAGCAGTCAGGGCAGGGAGACCCAGTACTTC. It translates to CASSQGRETQYF. The V gene is TRBV28, the J gene TRBJ2-5; possible D gene TRBD1, 5 bases. The CDR3 runs to 12 residues. The germline CDR1 and CDR2 sequences are MDHEN and SYDVKM. The V end was cut by 5 bases, the J end by 5 bases, with 9 bases between. Full variable domain (outside the CDR3, taken from reference TRBV28 and TRBJ2-5): DVKVTQSSRYLVKRTGEKVFLECVQDMDHENMFWYRQDPGLGLRLIYFSYDVKMKEKGDIPEGYSVSREKKERFSLILESASTNQTSMYLCASSQGRETQYFGPGTRLLVL.